The T cell receptor beta chain described here comes from a study of patients with pleural tuberculosis. V was clipped by 1 base and J by 6 bases, with 18 bases between them. CDR1 and CDR2 (germline): DFQATT, SNEGSKA (reference sequence). There are 16 residues in the CDR3. TCRdb reprocessed the reads with MiXCR, giving one entry per CDR3 protein. The profile covers around 54,000 distinct CDR3 sequences, with 6% to 8% appearing a single time and 15% to 20% taken by the ten largest. This clonotype was counted many times. The receptor was derived from a human donor with pleural tuberculosis. The chain links TRBV20-1 to TRBJ2-2; TRBD1 is a possible D gene (8 bases). The CDR3: CSARAGRTGRAGELFF. CDR3 bases: TGCAGTGCTAGAGCCGGAAGGACAGGGAGGGCCGGGGAGCTGTTTTTT.